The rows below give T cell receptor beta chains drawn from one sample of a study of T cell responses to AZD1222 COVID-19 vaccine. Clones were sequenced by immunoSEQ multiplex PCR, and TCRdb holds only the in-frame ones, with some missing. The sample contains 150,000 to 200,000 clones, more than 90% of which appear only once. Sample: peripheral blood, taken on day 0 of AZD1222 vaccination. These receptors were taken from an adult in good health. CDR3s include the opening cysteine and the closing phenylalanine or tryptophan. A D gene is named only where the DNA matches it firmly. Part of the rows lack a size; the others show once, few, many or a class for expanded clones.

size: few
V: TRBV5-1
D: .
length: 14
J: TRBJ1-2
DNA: TGCGCCAGCAGCTTGGACTTACCGGCCTATGGCTACACCTTC
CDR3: CASSLDLPAYGYTF

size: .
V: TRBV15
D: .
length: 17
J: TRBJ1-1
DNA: TGTGCCACCAGCAGAGGCGTCTCAGGGTACTCGAACACTGAAGCTTTCTTT
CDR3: CATSRGVSGYSNTEAFF

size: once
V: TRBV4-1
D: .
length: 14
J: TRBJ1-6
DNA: TGCGCCAGCAGCCTAGAGAGGAGGGATTCACCCCTCCACTTT
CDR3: CASSLERRDSPLHF

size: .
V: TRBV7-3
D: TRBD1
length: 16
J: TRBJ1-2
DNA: TGTGCCAGCAGCCCCGCGTCCCCGGGACAGGGATACGGCTACACCTTC
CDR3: CASSPASPGQGYGYTF

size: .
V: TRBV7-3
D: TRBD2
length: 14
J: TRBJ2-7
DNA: TGTGCCAGCAGCCCCGGACTAGGGAGGTACGAGCAGTACTTC
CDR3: CASSPGLGRYEQYF

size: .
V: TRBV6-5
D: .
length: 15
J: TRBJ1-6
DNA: TGTGCCAGCAGTCCAGGAGACAGTTCAAATTCACCCCTCCACTTT
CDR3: CASSPGDSSNSPLHF

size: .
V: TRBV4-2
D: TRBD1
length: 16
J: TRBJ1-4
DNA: TGTGCCAGCAGCCAAGTCGCACAGGGGGCGGATGAAAAACTGTTTTTT
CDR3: CASSQVAQGADEKLFF

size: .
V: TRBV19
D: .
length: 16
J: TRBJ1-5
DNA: TGTGCCAGTAGTATACCAGGAGGTGATGGCAATCAGCCCCAGCATTTT
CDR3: CASSIPGGDGNQPQHF

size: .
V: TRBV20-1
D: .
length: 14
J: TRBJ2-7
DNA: TGCAGTGCTAGTGGGGACTCCACGGGTAGCGAGCAGTACTTC
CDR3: CSASGDSTGSEQYF

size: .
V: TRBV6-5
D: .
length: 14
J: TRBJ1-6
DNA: TGTGCCAGCAGACGTAGCTCCTATAATTCACCCCTCCACTTT
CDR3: CASRRSSYNSPLHF

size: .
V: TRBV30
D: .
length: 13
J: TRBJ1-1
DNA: TGTGCCTGCACTAAGACAGAGAACACTGAAGCTTTCTTT
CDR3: CACTKTENTEAFF

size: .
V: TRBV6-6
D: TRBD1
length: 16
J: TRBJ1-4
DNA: TGTGCCAGCAGTCGGAGGACAGGGGGCTGGAGTGAAAAACTGTTTTTT
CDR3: CASSRRTGGWSEKLFF

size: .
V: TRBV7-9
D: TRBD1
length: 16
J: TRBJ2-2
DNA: TGTGCCAGCAGCCGCCGGGACAGTCCTAACACCGGGGAGCTGTTTTTT
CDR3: CASSRRDSPNTGELFF

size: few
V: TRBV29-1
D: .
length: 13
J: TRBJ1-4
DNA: TGCAGCGTTGGTGGAGCAACTAATGAAAAACTGTTTTTT
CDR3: CSVGGATNEKLFF

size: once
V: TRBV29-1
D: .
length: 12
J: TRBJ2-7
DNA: TGCAGCGCCAGAGGTACAGCCTACGAGCAGTACTTC
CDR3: CSARGTAYEQYF

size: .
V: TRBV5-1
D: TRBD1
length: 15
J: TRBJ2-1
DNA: TGCGCCAGCAGCTTGGGGACAGGGGACAACAATGAGCAGTTCTTC
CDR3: CASSLGTGDNNEQFF

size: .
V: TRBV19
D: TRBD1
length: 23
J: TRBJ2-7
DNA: TGTGCCAGTATAAACTTTTTATGGACCTCCCGTCAAAATCTTCGGGACAGCTCCTACGAGCAGTACTTC
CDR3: CASINFLWTSRQNLRDSSYEQYF

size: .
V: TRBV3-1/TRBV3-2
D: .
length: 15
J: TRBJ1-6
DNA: TGTGCCAGCAGCCTTGGGGAAGGGTACGTTTCACCCCTCCACTTT
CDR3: CASSLGEGYVSPLHF

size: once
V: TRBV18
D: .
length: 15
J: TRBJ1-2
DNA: TGTGCCAGCTCACCCGGGACCCTGAGGGACTATGGCTACACCTTC
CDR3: CASSPGTLRDYGYTF

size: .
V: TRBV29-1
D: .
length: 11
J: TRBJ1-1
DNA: TGCAGCGTTGACGGAGGCACTGAAGCTTTCTTT
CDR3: CSVDGGTEAFF

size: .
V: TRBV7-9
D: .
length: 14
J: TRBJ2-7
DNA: TGTGCCAGCAGCTTACTTGAGGTGGGCGGCGAGCAGTACTTC
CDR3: CASSLLEVGGEQYF

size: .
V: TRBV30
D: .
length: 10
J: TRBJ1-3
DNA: TGTGCCTGGGGGCGAAACACCATATATTTT
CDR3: CAWGRNTIYF

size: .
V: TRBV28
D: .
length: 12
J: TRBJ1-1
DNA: TGTGCCAGCAGTCCACGGAACACTGAAGCTTTCTTT
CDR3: CASSPRNTEAFF

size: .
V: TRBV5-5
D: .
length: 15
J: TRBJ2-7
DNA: TGTGCCAGCAGCTTGGCGGCAGGGAGAACCTACGAGCAGTACTTC
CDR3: CASSLAAGRTYEQYF

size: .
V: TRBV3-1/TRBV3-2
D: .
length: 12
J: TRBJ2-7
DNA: TGTGCCAGCAGCCAAAATACCGTCGAGCAGTACTTC
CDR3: CASSQNTVEQYF

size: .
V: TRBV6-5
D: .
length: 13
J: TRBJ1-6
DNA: TGTGCCAGCGCCGAGTACTATAATTCACCCCTCCACTTT
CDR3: CASAEYYNSPLHF

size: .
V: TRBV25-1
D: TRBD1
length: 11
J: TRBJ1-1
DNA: TGTGCCAGCAGCCGACAGGGAGTAGCTTTCTTT
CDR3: CASSRQGVAFF

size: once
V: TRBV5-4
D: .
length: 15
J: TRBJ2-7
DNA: TGTGCCAGCAGCTTGGGGGACCAGCCCTCCTACGAGCAGTACTTC
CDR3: CASSLGDQPSYEQYF